The rows below give T cell receptor beta chains drawn from one sample of a study of PD-1 blockade in classical Hodgkin lymphoma. The data were produced by immunoSEQ multiplex PCR, yet TCRdb's version contains in-frame clones alone and is incomplete. Among almost 20,000 clones, approximately 82% were seen once, and the ten largest hold more than 0.9%. Sequencing was performed on CD4+ T cells from blood. Every receptor here comes from a human donor with classical Hodgkin lymphoma. Both conserved end residues are part of each CDR3. A D gene is named only where the DNA matches it firmly. The size entry is marked missing in some rows and otherwise reads once, few, many or a size class.

TRBV9	-	-	TRBJ1-2	CASSVGLGDVYGYTF	TGTGCCAGCAGCGTGGGTCTGGGAGACGTCTATGGCTACACCTTC
TRBV19	TRBD2	-	TRBJ2-1	CASQRQIAGWYNEQFF	TGTGCCAGTCAAAGGCAGATAGCGGGTTGGTACAATGAGCAGTTCTTC
TRBV6-1	TRBD1	-	TRBJ2-4	CASSERQGAGAKNIQYF	TGTGCCAGCAGTGAACGGCAGGGGGCGGGGGCCAAAAACATTCAGTACTTC
TRBV27	TRBD1	-	TRBJ2-2	CATGDRGGAGELFF	TGTGCCACCGGTGACAGGGGCGGTGCCGGGGAGCTGTTTTTT
TRBV2	-	few	TRBJ1-5	CASSFDDQPQHF	TGTGCCAGCAGCTTTGATGATCAGCCCCAGCATTTT
TRBV5-6	-	-	TRBJ1-2	CASTRDPASRGYTF	TGTGCCAGCACCCGGGACCCAGCGTCGAGGGGCTACACCTTC
TRBV10-3	-	-	TRBJ1-5	CAISSPPEPQHF	TGTGCCATCAGTTCCCCACCCGAGCCCCAGCATTTT
TRBV5-6	-	-	TRBJ2-5	CASSFDFGGETQYF	TGTGCCAGCAGCTTTGACTTCGGCGGGGAGACCCAGTACTTC
TRBV9	-	-	TRBJ2-1	CASSVGLSDEQFF	TGTGCCAGCAGCGTGGGACTCTCGGATGAGCAGTTCTTC
TRBV19	-	few	TRBJ1-1	CASRSGRGSAFF	TGTGCCAGTAGATCGGGACGGGGTTCGGCTTTCTTT
TRBV7-9	TRBD2	-	TRBJ2-1	CASSPGTIGEQFF	TGTGCCAGCAGCCCCGGGACTATTGGTGAGCAGTTCTTC
TRBV11-1	-	once	TRBJ2-5	CASSSNQETQYF	TGTGCCAGCAGCTCAAACCAAGAGACCCAGTACTTC
TRBV18	TRBD1	-	TRBJ2-1	CASSLQGASYNEQFF	TGTGCCAGCTCCCTACAGGGGGCATCCTACAATGAGCAGTTCTTC
TRBV9	TRBD1	once	TRBJ1-1	CASSRGTGNTEAFF	TGTGCCAGCAGCAGGGGGACAGGGAACACTGAAGCTTTCTTT
TRBV19	-	-	TRBJ1-3	CASSIEGSGNTIYF	TGTGCCAGTAGTATAGAGGGGTCTGGAAACACCATATATTTT
TRBV19	-	-	TRBJ1-1	CASSGGAGGTEAFF	TGTGCCAGTAGCGGGGGCGCGGGAGGCACTGAAGCTTTCTTT
TRBV29-1	TRBD2	few	TRBJ2-7	CSVLFRTSSEEQYF	TGCAGCGTTCTGTTCCGGACTAGTTCTGAGGAGCAGTACTTC
TRBV7-8	-	-	TRBJ1-2	CASSPDETGYGYTF	TGTGCCAGCAGCCCGGACGAGACCGGGTATGGCTACACCTTC
TRBV19	-	-	TRBJ1-5	CASSIVGSRGQPQHF	TGTGCCAGTAGTATAGTGGGGAGCAGAGGTCAGCCCCAGCATTTT
TRBV25-1	-	-	TRBJ2-7	CASSESGGREQYF	TGTGCCAGCAGTGAATCCGGGGGACGCGAGCAGTACTTC
TRBV2	-	few	TRBJ2-2	CASRAGELFF	TGTGCCAGCCGTGCCGGGGAGCTGTTTTTT
TRBV4-1	TRBD2	-	TRBJ2-1	CASSQDPGPSGYNEQFF	TGCGCCAGCAGCCAAGACCCAGGGCCTAGCGGTTACAATGAGCAGTTCTTC